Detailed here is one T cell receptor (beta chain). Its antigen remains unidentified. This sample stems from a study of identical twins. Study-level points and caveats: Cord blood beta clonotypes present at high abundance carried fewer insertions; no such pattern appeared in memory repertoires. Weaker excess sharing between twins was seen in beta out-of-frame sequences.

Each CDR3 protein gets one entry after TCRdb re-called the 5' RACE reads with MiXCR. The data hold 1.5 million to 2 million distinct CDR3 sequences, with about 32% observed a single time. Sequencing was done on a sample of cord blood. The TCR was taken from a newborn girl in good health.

DNA for the CDR3: TGTGCCAGCACCCGGGACAACTCTGGAAACACCATATATTTT. As protein: CASTRDNSGNTIYF. The rearrangement joins TRBV25-1 to TRBJ1-3; the D gene is possibly TRBD1 (6 bases). The V and J ends lost 7 bases and 0 bases respectively, with 10 bases between them. Germline loops: CDR1 MGHDK, CDR2 SYGVNS. The CDR3 consists of 14 residues.